The sequence of this T cell receptor (beta chain) was determined in a study of cytomegalovirus exposure and HLA in healthy donors. General study results and limits: In a later analysis, HLA-associated beta chains showed higher expansion and lower generation probabilities than comparable chains.

Notes on this clone: Antigen specificity is unknown.

PCR primers comprised 60 Vbeta and 13 Jbeta primers. Only in-frame clones appear in the TCRdb table, and some are missing; sequencing was by immunoSEQ multiplex PCR. Found here are around 130,000 clones; the top ten clones hold roughly 2%. The V gene's germline CDR1 is SGHNT and CDR2 YYREEE (reference sequence). The V and J ends lost 3 bases and 0 bases respectively, with 11 bases between them. The CDR3 contains 15 residues. The chain combines TRBV5-4 with TRBJ2-3; D unclear. The sequenced material came from PBMCs. The source of this sequence is an older woman in good health and CMV-seronegative. The CDR3 sequence: CASSSLSASTDTQYF. Here the CDR3 DNA reads TGTGCCAGCAGCTCCCTATCTGCTAGCACAGATACGCAGTATTTT. The full variable domain, its missing parts supplied by reference TRBV5-4 and TRBJ2-3, is ETGVTQSPTHLIKTRGQQVTLRCSSQSGHNTVSWYQQALGQGPQFIFQYYREEENGRGNFPPRFSGLQFPNYSSELNVNALELDDSALYLCASSSLSASTDTQYFGPGTRLTVL.